These 28 T cell receptor beta chains came from one sample sequenced in a study of T cells in Graves' hyperthyroidism and ophthalmopathy. RNA transcripts yielded amplified TCR beta CDR3 regions. TCR CDR3 underwent first-round RT-PCR with the HTBI primer set. TCRdb used MiXCR to reprocess the multiplex PCR reads, holding one entry per CDR3 protein. The sample lists about 550,000 distinct CDR3 sequences, roughly 20% occurring once. The sample consisted of blood. The receptors stem from a man between 18 and 29 years old with Graves' hyperthyroidism.

This clonotype came up many times. The chain recombines TRBV28 with TRBJ2-5, with 12 bases lining up with TRBD2. This CDR3 has 15 amino acids. Unmatched junction bases numbered 5, after V lost 4 bases and J lost 5 bases. CDR1 is MDHEN and CDR2 is SYDVKM in the germline V gene. The CDR3, as DNA: TGTGCCAGCAGTTCGCTAGCGGGGGGGAGCGAGACCCAGTACTTC. Translated: CASSSLAGGSETQYF. The whole variable domain, remainder taken from reference TRBV28 and TRBJ2-5, is DVKVTQSSRYLVKRTGEKVFLECVQDMDHENMFWYRQDPGLGLRLIYFSYDVKMKEKGDIPEGYSVSREKKERFSLILESASTNQTSMYLCASSSLAGGSETQYFGPGTRLLVL.

The V and J genes are TRBV28 and TRBJ2-5, with D possibly being TRBD1 (6 bases). The V end was cut by 6 bases, the J end by 5 bases, with 16 bases between. The CDR3 totals 14 residues. Germline V lookup: CDR1 MDHEN, CDR2 SYDVKM. CDR3 DNA sequence: TGTGCCAGCAGCCGAAGAGGGGGTGAGGAGACCCAGTACTTC. It specifies CASSRRGGEETQYF.

J is TRBJ1-1 and V is TRBV5-1; no clear D gene. Looked up from germline, CDR1 is SGHRS and CDR2 is YFSETQ. V dropped 5 bases and J dropped 0 bases, with 11 bases sitting between them. The CDR3 runs to 14 residues. CDR3 region: CASRFGPMNTEAFF. The CDR3 bases are TGCGCCAGCAGATTCGGACCCATGAACACTGAAGCTTTCTTT.

In its sample, this clonotype was seen many times. This chain links TRBV11-2 with TRBJ2-5, with a possible D match to TRBD2 (6 bases). Trimming shortened V by 5 bases and J by 5 bases, and 18 bases separated the two germline ends. The CDR3 contains 15 residues. Germline lookup yields CDR1 SGHAT and CDR2 FQNNGV. CDR3 in DNA: TGTGCCAGCAGCCCCGGAGGGCCCGGGAAGGAGACCCAGTACTTC. Protein product: CASSPGGPGKETQYF.

This clonotype was observed many times. The gene calls are TRBV20-1 and TRBJ1-1; D is undetermined. Trimming left V 2 bases short and J 4 bases short, with 8 bases between. The CDR3 length is 12 residues. Germline V gives CDR1 DFQATT, CDR2 SNEGSKA (reference sequence). DNA for the CDR3: TGCAGTGCTAGATGGGTATTCACTGAAGCTTTCTTT. It is translated as CSARWVFTEAFF.

This clonotype was observed a few times. The chain recombines TRBV6-5 with TRBJ1-2; unclear D gene. This CDR3 is built from 13 residues. The germline CDR1 and CDR2 sequences are MNHEY and SVGAGI. The V end was cut by 4 bases, the J end by 8 bases, with 14 bases between. The CDR3: CASSLTRVSGYTF. The CDR3 DNA follows: TGTGCCAGCAGTTTGACACGGGTTAGCGGCTACACCTTC.

This rearrangement joins TRBV9 to TRBJ2-7; D is perhaps TRBD1 (6 bases). Germline CDR1 is SGDLS and CDR2 is YYNGEE. V was clipped by 0 bases and J by 10 bases, with 11 bases between them. The CDR3 is 12 residues long. CDR3 region: CASSVAEGEQYF. In DNA form, the CDR3 reads TGTGCCAGCAGCGTAGCTGAGGGGGAACAGTACTTC.

This clonotype was seen more than once but under ten times. The chain joins TRBV5-1 to TRBJ2-2; D possibly matches TRBD1 or TRBD2 (5 bases each). Trimming stripped 0 bases from V and 1 base from J, with 22 bases between. The V gene's germline CDR1 is SGHRS and CDR2 YFSETQ. The CDR3 is 20 residues long. CDR3 region: CASSLVPPGQPSRNTGELFF. CDR3 sequence (DNA): TGCGCCAGCAGCTTGGTTCCTCCGGGGCAACCCTCACGGAACACCGGGGAGCTGTTTTTT.

Ten or more counts support this clonotype. The rearrangement uses TRBV7-8 and TRBJ1-5, with D tentatively TRBD1 (5 bases). Germline loops: CDR1 SGHVS, CDR2 FQNEAQ. The CDR3 loop spans 12 amino acids. V gave up 5 bases and J gave up 9 bases, with 11 bases separating them. The CDR3 DNA follows: TGTGCCAGCAGCCCCTGGGGGGGGCCCCAGCATTTT. It yields the protein CASSPWGGPQHF. The full variable domain, its missing parts supplied by reference TRBV7-8 and TRBJ1-5, is GAGVSQSPRYKVAKRGQDVALRCDPISGHVSLFWYQQALGQGPEFLTYFQNEAQLDKSGLPSDRFFAERPEGSVSTLKIQRTQQEDSAVYLCASSPWGGPQHFGDGTRLSIL.

This clonotype was seen ten or more times. CDR3 sequence (DNA): TGTGCCAGCAGATCGAGGGGGAACACTGAAGCTTTCTTT. It codes for CASRSRGNTEAFF. This sequence joins TRBV6-5 and TRBJ1-1; D is perhaps TRBD1 (5 bases). Germline V gene lookup returns CDR1 MNHEY and CDR2 SVGAGI. The V end was cut by 6 bases, the J end by 1 base, with 9 bases between. The CDR3 length is 13 residues.

The V and J genes are TRBV28 and TRBJ1-3, with D possibly matching TRBD1 (5 bases). With 6 bases removed from V and 1 base from J, the gap between germline ends came to 16 bases. The CDR3 runs to 16 residues. Germline values: CDR1 MDHEN, CDR2 SYDVKM. Written as DNA, the CDR3 is TGTGCCAGCAGCAGTCCACCAGGGATTTCTGGAAACACCATATATTTT. Translation: CASSSPPGISGNTIYF.

This clonotype occurred many times. V usage is TRBV7-9 and J usage is TRBJ1-3; D not resolved. The germline CDR1 and CDR2 sequences are SEHNR and FQNEAQ (reference sequence). The CDR3 is made up of 16 amino acids. V lost 4 bases and J 4 bases, leaving 17 bases between the germline ends. The DNA of the CDR3 is TGTGCCAGCAGCTCCCAAACCCAGGACGGCGGAAACACCATATATTTT. Translation: CASSSQTQDGGNTIYF.

V and J are TRBV5-1 and TRBJ2-7, with D tentatively TRBD2 (5 bases). Germline-derived CDR1 and CDR2 are SGHRS and YFSETQ. The CDR3 is 15 residues long. Deletions cut 2 bases from V and 1 base from J, with 13 bases between. The CDR3 region is CASSLYSRGSYEQYF. CDR3 bases: TGCGCCAGCAGCTTATACTCCCGGGGTTCCTACGAGCAGTACTTC.

This clonotype was counted ten times or more. The chain uses TRBV27 and TRBJ1-5; D is unclear. The ends were cut back, 1 base at V and 0 bases at J, with 7 bases in the middle. The CDR3 totals 15 residues. CDR1 and CDR2 from the germline V gene are MNHEY and SMNVEV (reference sequence). The CDR3 DNA reads TGTGCCAGCAGTTTATGGGCAAATAGCAATCAGCCCCAGCATTTT. Translating it yields CASSLWANSNQPQHF.

This clonotype appeared many times. The rearrangement uses TRBV28 and TRBJ1-2; no clear D gene. The CDR3 runs 13 residues. The germline CDR1 and CDR2 sequences are MDHEN and SYDVKM. V dropped 7 bases and J dropped 4 bases, with 13 bases sitting between them. The CDR3: CASTTDGRYGYTF. CDR3 bases: TGTGCCAGCACCACGGACGGACGCTATGGCTACACCTTC.

This chain connects TRBV6-5 to TRBJ1-2, with no clear D. V shed 0 bases and J shed 3 bases, with 8 bases lying between them. The CDR3 consists of 14 residues. Germline values: CDR1 MNHEY, CDR2 SVGAGI. The chain's CDR3 is CASSYSVSDYGYTF. In nucleotides, the CDR3 is TGTGCCAGCAGTTACTCGGTTTCAGACTATGGCTACACCTTC.

This clonotype came up many times. The chain combines TRBV15 with TRBJ2-7; D is perhaps TRBD1 (5 bases). This CDR3 spans 14 amino acids. CDR1 is LNHNV, CDR2 YYDKDF, per germline (reference sequence). V lost 0 bases and J lost 5, with 11 bases in between. CDR3 DNA: TGTGCCACCAGCAGAGATCTACAGGACCACGAGCAGTACTTC. Its protein product is CATSRDLQDHEQYF.

With regard to this clonotype: A much bigger clone sits one base away, suggesting this may be a read error. The chain joins TRBV24-1 to TRBJ2-5; 11 bases match TRBD1. The CDR3 contains 15 residues. Germline V gene sequence: CDR1 KGHDR, CDR2 SFDVKD. The CDR3 DNA sequence: TGTACCACCAGTGATTTGAGGGACAGGGGGGAGACCCAGTACTTC. This translates into CTTSDLRDRGETQYF.

This clonotype was seen repeatedly, ten times or more. V and J are TRBV6-5 and TRBJ1-1; D is ambiguous. Trimming shortened V by 2 bases and J by 0 bases, and 10 bases separated the two germline ends. This CDR3 comprises 15 residues. Looked up from germline, CDR1 is MNHEY and CDR2 is SVGAGI. The CDR3 sequence is CASSYAGLLNTEAFF. CDR3 coding DNA: TGTGCCAGCAGTTACGCCGGACTTCTGAACACTGAAGCTTTCTTT.

The gene calls are TRBV4-2 and TRBJ2-7; 12 bases agree with TRBD2. V lost 3 bases and J lost 1; bases outside the gene matches: 7. The CDR3 consists of 17 residues. CDR1 and CDR2 (germline): LGHNA, YNFKEQ. CDR3 nucleotides: TGTGCCAGCAGCCAGGACCGACTAGCGGGGGTATCCTACGAGCAGTACTTC. Translation gives CASSQDRLAGVSYEQYF.

This clonotype was counted many times. The chain uses TRBV27 and TRBJ1-5; no clear D gene. Germline CDR1 is MNHEY and CDR2 is SMNVEV (reference sequence). CDR3 length: 15 residues. V gave up 3 bases and J gave up 2 bases, with 11 bases separating them. The CDR3 spells CASSFQDGRNQPQHF. As DNA, the CDR3 is TGTGCCAGCAGTTTCCAGGACGGACGCAATCAGCCCCAGCATTTT.

Ten or more counts support this clonotype. J is TRBJ2-5 and V is TRBV11-2; D unresolved. V was pared by 6 bases and J by 5 bases, with 16 bases between. This CDR3 is 14 amino acids long. CDR1 is SGHAT and CDR2 is FQNNGV in the germline V gene. For the CDR3, the DNA is TGTGCCAGCAGTTTTACGGCAGGCGACGAGACCCAGTACTTC. Translated, it gives CASSFTAGDETQYF.

V gene TRBV7-3 combines with J gene TRBJ1-5, with D perhaps TRBD1 (6 bases). The germline gives CDR1 SGHTA, CDR2 FQGTGA. This CDR3 has 18 amino acids. Trimming left V 3 bases short and J 2 bases short, with 20 bases between. Here the CDR3 reads CASSFNPDSAWGNQPQHF. The CDR3 region has the DNA TGTGCCAGCAGCTTTAACCCGGACAGCGCATGGGGCAATCAGCCCCAGCATTTT.

This clonotype showed up just a few times. The chain couples TRBV7-9 to TRBJ1-1; no clear D gene. V dropped 3 bases and J dropped 6 bases, with 11 bases sitting between them. The CDR3 is 13 residues long. Germline CDR1 reads SEHNR; CDR2 reads FQNEAQ (reference sequence). CDR3 DNA: TGTGCCAGCAGCTTTGGTGGGTTTTCTGAAGCTTTCTTT. This codes for CASSFGGFSEAFF.

This clonotype was found many times. This chain uses TRBV2 with TRBJ2-7; TRBD1 agrees at 9 bases. Germline V gene sequence: CDR1 SNHLY, CDR2 FYNNEI. The CDR3 totals 15 residues. V shed 5 bases, J shed 7 bases, and the junction held 12 bases outside the gene matches. The CDR3 DNA reads as TGTGCCAGCAGTCTCGGACAGGGGCGTTTATGGGAGCAGTACTTC. The encoded protein is CASSLGQGRLWEQYF.

This clonotype was observed many times. The chain is built from TRBV6-5 and TRBJ2-2, with a possible D match to TRBD2 (5 bases). Looked up from germline, CDR1 is MNHEY and CDR2 is SVGAGI. The CDR3 is 13 residues long. V lost 2 bases and J 9 bases, leaving 10 bases between the germline ends. CDR3 coding DNA: TGTGCCAGCAGTTACGCGGGTAGGAGGGAGCTGTTTTTT. It yields the protein CASSYAGRRELFF.

Here the CDR3 DNA reads TGCGCCAGCAGCCAAGACGGGAACACAGGGAGTGCTTACTACGAGCAGTACTTC. Amino acids: CASSQDGNTGSAYYEQYF. The rearrangement links TRBV4-1 to TRBJ2-7; D is perhaps TRBD1 (6 bases). Germline V gene lookup returns CDR1 MGHRA and CDR2 YSYEKL. CDR3 size: 18 residues. V was pared by 0 bases and J by 3 bases, with 21 bases between.

This clonotype occurred many times. The rearrangement links TRBV11-3 to TRBJ2-7, with 7 bases that match TRBD1. The CDR3 consists of 17 residues. Germline lookup yields CDR1 SGHNT and CDR2 YENEEA. J gave up 6 bases and V 2 bases, and 16 bases lay outside the gene matches. The CDR3 nucleotides read TGTGCCAGCAGCTTAAGGGACAGATACTCTTATTATAGCGAGCAGTACTTC. This sequence encodes CASSLRDRYSYYSEQYF. Complete variable domain (other parts from reference TRBV11-3 and TRBJ2-7): EAGVVQSPRYKIIEKKQPVAFWCNPISGHNTLYWYLQNLGQGPELLIRYENEEAVDDSQLPKDRFSAERLKGVDSTLKIQPAELGDSAVYLCASSLRDRYSYYSEQYFGPGTRLTVT.